This TCR beta chain was sequenced during a study of blood T cell repertoires in COVID-19. Source study methods: From reference gene primer amplification, estimates of nucleated cell counts were derived. Assay used: immunoSEQ multiplex PCR; TCRdb lists only in-frame clones, some missing. V and J calls and clone size are copied from that table; D and trimming were computed from the DNA. This table holds about 300,000 clones, about nine tenths found once. The CDR3 has 13 residues. V lost 3 bases, J lost 5 bases, and 14 bases lay in between. In germline, CDR1 is DFQATT, CDR2 SNEGSKA (reference sequence). The sequencing sample was made of PBMCs or T cells enriched from blood (not recorded which). The chain joins TRBV20-1 to TRBJ2-7; a possible D gene is TRBD1 (6 bases). The receptor comes from a woman in her late teens or twenties who had recovered from COVID-19. The CDR3 spells CSASRTGIHEQYF. The CDR3 DNA reads as TGCAGTGCTAGTCGTACAGGGATCCACGAGCAGTACTTC.